Presented here are 27 T cell receptor beta chains from one specimen sequenced in a study of cytomegalovirus exposure and HLA in healthy donors. 60 Vbeta and 13 Jbeta primers were used in PCR. Method: immunoSEQ multiplex PCR; TCRdb's copy keeps in-frame clones and lacks some. The sample lists 60,000 to 90,000 clones; roughly two thirds were seen once. The sample taken for sequencing was PBMCs. The receptor set was obtained from a man in his forties in good health and CMV-seropositive.

The V and J genes are TRBV6-6 and TRBJ1-1; D is uncertain. Germline CDR1 is MNHNY and CDR2 is SVGAGI (reference sequence). Between the trimmed V and J ends, which lost 0 bases and 0 bases, there was a span of 11 bases. CDR3 length: 16 amino acids. The CDR3 bases are TGTGCCAGCAGTTACTCGAAGGAGGCCATGAACACTGAAGCTTTCTTT. Translating it yields CASSYSKEAMNTEAFF.

The V gene is TRBV5-1, the J gene TRBJ1-1, with TRBD1 matching 8 bases. Looked up from germline, CDR1 is SGHRS and CDR2 is YFSETQ. The CDR3 consists of 15 residues. Trimming removed 3 bases from V and 0 bases from J; junction bases left unmatched: 4. The CDR3 DNA is TGCGCCAGCAGCTGGGGACAGGACATGAACACTGAAGCTTTCTTT. Amino acid sequence: CASSWGQDMNTEAFF. Using reference TRBV5-1 and TRBJ1-1 for the parts outside the CDR3, the full variable domain is KAGVTQTPRYLIKTRGQQVTLSCSPISGHRSVSWYQQTPGQGLQFLFEYFSETQRNKGNFPGRFSGRQFSNSRSEMNVSTLELGDSALYLCASSWGQDMNTEAFFGQGTRLTVV.

This clone was recorded a few times. The V call is TRBV7-3, the J call TRBJ2-7; 10 nucleotides agree with TRBD2. The CDR3 extends over 15 amino acids. Losses at the gene ends were 5 bases for V and 2 bases for J; bases not matched to a gene: 6. Per the germline V gene, CDR1 is SGHTA and CDR2 is FQGTGA. The CDR3 nucleotides are TGTGCCAGCAGCCGCCCGGGACTAGCGACCTACGAGCAGTACTTC. Its protein product is CASSRPGLATYEQYF.

The chain is built from TRBV5-6 and TRBJ2-1; a possible D gene is TRBD1 (6 bases). Trimming took 4 bases from V and 7 from J, leaving 15 bases between them. This CDR3 is built from 14 residues. Germline loops: CDR1 SGHDT, CDR2 YYEEEE. The CDR3 DNA is TGTGCCAGCAGCCTAGGACAGTTTTCGAATGAGCAGTTCTTC. Translated: CASSLGQFSNEQFF.

This chain links TRBV5-1 with TRBJ2-7; perhaps TRBD2 as D (6 bases). Trimming removed 0 bases from V and 1 base from J, with 11 bases in between. The V gene's germline CDR1 is SGHRS and CDR2 YFSETQ. The CDR3 contains 15 residues. The CDR3 region has the DNA TGCGCCAGCAGCTTGGGCGGGACCACATCCTACGAGCAGTACTTC. It encodes CASSLGGTTSYEQYF.

The V call is TRBV7-3, the J call TRBJ1-1; D ambiguous. Germline V lookup: CDR1 SGHTA, CDR2 FQGTGA. V shed 0 bases and J shed 1 base, with 6 bases lying between them. This CDR3 spans 14 amino acids. CDR3 DNA: TGTGCCAGCAGCTTAACGCCAGGGAACACTGAAGCTTTCTTT. Amino acid sequence: CASSLTPGNTEAFF.

This clone has more than one count but fewer than ten. The rearrangement joins TRBV7-2 to TRBJ2-7; weak D call: TRBD1 (6 bases). The germline gives CDR1 SGHTA, CDR2 FQGNSA. There are 14 residues in the CDR3. The V and J ends lost 3 bases and 2 bases respectively, with 11 bases between them. CDR3 coding DNA: TGTGCCAGCAGCTTGGGACACTTTACCTACGAGCAGTACTTC. This gives the protein CASSLGHFTYEQYF. Drawing the rest from reference TRBV7-2 and TRBJ2-7, the complete variable domain is GAGVSQSPSNKVTEKGKDVELRCDPISGHTALYWYRQSLGQGLEFLIYFQGNSAPDKSGLPSDRFSAERTGGSVSTLTIQRTQQEDSAVYLCASSLGHFTYEQYFGPGTRLTVT.

The chain couples TRBV25-1 to TRBJ2-5; 10 nucleotides agree with TRBD1. Germline values: CDR1 MGHDK, CDR2 SYGVNS. The length of the CDR3 is 15 residues. V was pared by 7 bases and J by 4 bases, with 9 bases of the junction left unmatched. For the CDR3, the DNA is TGTGCCAGCACGTACGGGGGACAGGGGATAGAGACCCAGTACTTC. It translates to CASTYGGQGIETQYF.

In this sample, this clone turned up once. This sequence joins TRBV7-9 and TRBJ1-5; D remains unclear. The CDR3 extends over 15 amino acids. The germline V gene encodes CDR1 SEHNR and CDR2 FQNEAQ (reference sequence). V was cut by 4 bases and J by 4 bases, with 14 bases left in between. The CDR3 protein is CASSSRAGKNQPQHF. CDR3 nucleotides: TGTGCCAGCAGCTCGCGGGCCGGGAAAAATCAGCCCCAGCATTTT.

This clone came up once. CDR3 sequence: CASSLAGGRGQEQFF. The CDR3 DNA sequence: TGTGCCAGCAGCTTGGCCGGGGGGCGAGGTCAGGAGCAGTTCTTC. The chain combines TRBV5-4 with TRBJ2-1, with D tentatively TRBD2 (7 bases). The CDR3 loop spans 15 amino acids. CDR1 is SGHNT and CDR2 is YYREEE in the germline V gene (reference sequence). The ends were cut back, 0 bases at V and 10 bases at J, with 17 bases in the middle.

The V call is TRBV5-1, the J call TRBJ1-1, with 8 bases identical to TRBD1. V was clipped by 0 bases and J by 3 bases; unmatched bases: 4. This CDR3 contains 15 residues. In germline, CDR1 is SGHRS, CDR2 YFSETQ. The CDR3 DNA follows: TGCGCCAGCAGCTTGGTCCCGACAGGGGACACTGAAGCTTTCTTT. Its protein product is CASSLVPTGDTEAFF.

The sample holds a few counts of this clone. The chain has TRBV4-2 and TRBJ1-1; a possible D gene is TRBD1 (6 bases). Per the germline V gene, CDR1 is LGHNA and CDR2 is YNFKEQ. The V end was cut by 1 base, the J end by 4 bases, with 13 bases between. This CDR3 contains 15 residues. For the CDR3, the DNA is TGTGCCAGCAGCCAAGTACCAGGGGTTGGCACTGAAGCTTTCTTT. Amino acid sequence: CASSQVPGVGTEAFF.

This chain uses TRBV2 with TRBJ1-4; D uncertain. Trimming cost V 6 bases and J 4 bases, with 9 bases left between them. The CDR3 has 13 residues. Germline V gives CDR1 SNHLY, CDR2 FYNNEI. CDR3 loop: CASRRDFNEKLFF. CDR3 in DNA: TGTGCCAGCAGGAGAGATTTTAATGAAAAACTGTTTTTT.

J is TRBJ2-7 and V is TRBV7-2; TRBD1 aligns across 10 bases. Germline-derived CDR1 and CDR2 are SGHTA and FQGNSA. This CDR3 comprises 14 residues. V was clipped by 6 bases and J by 4 bases; unmatched bases: 6. The DNA for the CDR3 is TGTGCCAGCAGTCACGGGACAGGGGTTTACGAGCAGTACTTC. Amino acid sequence: CASSHGTGVYEQYF.

There are a few counts of this clone. CDR3 in DNA: TGTGCCAGCTCAAATGGACAGAACACTGAAGCTTTCTTT. Translation gives CASSNGQNTEAFF. The chain carries TRBV18 and TRBJ1-1, with D possibly being TRBD1 (5 bases). V was pared by 5 bases and J by 1 base, with 8 bases between. CDR1 KGHSH and CDR2 LQKENI come from the germline V gene. The CDR3 extends over 13 amino acids.

V is TRBV7-9 and J is TRBJ1-1; D not certain. Trimming shortened V by 4 bases and J by 1 base, and 10 bases separated the two germline ends. There are 14 residues in the CDR3. Germline CDR1 reads SEHNR; CDR2 reads FQNEAQ (reference sequence). The CDR3 spells CASSSFLGNTEAFF. CDR3 DNA sequence: TGTGCCAGCAGCTCCTTTCTCGGGAACACTGAAGCTTTCTTT. The full variable domain, with the rest looked up from reference TRBV7-9 and TRBJ1-1, is DTGVSQNPRHKITKRGQNVTFRCDPISEHNRLYWYRQTLGQGPEFLTYFQNEAQLEKSRLLSDRFSAERPKGSFSTLEIQRTEQGDSAMYLCASSSFLGNTEAFFGQGTRLTVV.

This clone rates as medium-sized. Other DNA sequences in the sample encode the same CDR3. This chain joins TRBV6-5 and TRBJ1-2; 9 bases are shared with TRBD1. Germline trimming cut 6 bases from V and 8 bases from J; bases unmatched to any gene: 4. CDR3 length: 12 amino acids. Germline V gene sequence: CDR1 MNHEY, CDR2 SVGAGI. In nucleotides, the CDR3 is TGTGCCAGCAGACGGACAGGGGAAGGCTACACCTTC. Translated: CASRRTGEGYTF.

The chain couples TRBV7-9 to TRBJ1-1; no clear D. This CDR3 has 15 residues. CDR1 and CDR2 from the germline V gene are SEHNR and FQNEAQ (reference sequence). V shed 3 bases and J shed 1 base, with 12 bases lying between them. DNA of the CDR3: TGTGCCAGCAGCTTTAGCAGTGGCGCGAACACTGAAGCTTTCTTT. Encoded protein: CASSFSSGANTEAFF.

This clone was observed a few times. The V call is TRBV7-9, the J call TRBJ1-6, with 8 bases matching TRBD1. Germline CDR1 reads SEHNR; CDR2 reads FQNEAQ (reference sequence). CDR3 length equals 16 residues. V shed 7 bases, J shed 3 bases, and the junction held 8 bases outside the gene matches. CDR3 in DNA: TGTGCCAGCAACGTGGGACAGGAGAACTATAATTCACCCCTCCACTTT. It yields the protein CASNVGQENYNSPLHF.

The chain links TRBV30 to TRBJ2-1, with TRBD2 identical over 7 bases. The CDR3 covers 14 residues. CDR1 is GTSNPN and CDR2 is SVGIG in the germline V gene (reference sequence). V was clipped by 1 base and J by 4 bases; unmatched bases: 4. Here the CDR3 DNA reads TGTGCCTGGAGTGCGGGAGGACCTTACAATGAGCAGTTCTTC. The encoded protein is CAWSAGGPYNEQFF.

About this clone itself: The identical CDR3 is also encoded by other nucleotide sequences in the sample. This rearrangement joins TRBV7-2 to TRBJ1-4, with TRBD1 identical over 9 bases. The CDR3 loop spans 14 amino acids. Trimming removed 5 bases from V and 6 bases from J; junction bases left unmatched: 4. CDR1 is SGHTA and CDR2 is FQGNSA in the germline V gene. CDR3 sequence reads: CASSPGQGYEKLFF. The CDR3 DNA follows: TGTGCCAGCAGCCCGGGACAGGGCTATGAAAAACTGTTTTTT.

The chain uses TRBV7-2 and TRBJ2-5; 8 bases line up with TRBD1. Germline CDR1 SGHTA, CDR2 FQGNSA. This CDR3 comprises 14 residues. J was trimmed by 1 base and V by 5 bases; bases with no gene match: 3. The CDR3 is CASSPGQGQETQYF. The CDR3 coding sequence is TGTGCCAGCAGCCCCGGACAGGGCCAAGAGACCCAGTACTTC.

This clone is deemed medium-sized. The genes are TRBV10-3 and TRBJ1-1, with 7 bases lining up with TRBD1. Germline CDR1 reads ENHRY; CDR2 reads SYGVKD. This CDR3 comprises 16 residues. Losses at the gene ends were 6 bases for V and 2 bases for J; bases not matched to a gene: 12. The CDR3 nucleotides are TGTGCCATCAGACCGACAGGGTCCTGGGAAAACACTGAAGCTTTCTTT. Translated, it gives CAIRPTGSWENTEAFF.

This rearrangement joins TRBV5-5 to TRBJ2-2; D unclear. The CDR3 is 15 residues long. Germline loops: CDR1 SGHKS, CDR2 YYEKEE (reference sequence). The V end was cut by 0 bases, the J end by 2 bases, with 8 bases between. In DNA, the CDR3 is TGTGCCAGCAGCTTGGGCCTAACCAACACCGGGGAGCTGTTTTTT. Its protein is CASSLGLTNTGELFF.

J is TRBJ1-1 and V is TRBV19, with a possible D match to TRBD1 (5 bases). V lost 9 bases and J lost 3, with 14 bases in between. Germline V CDR1 and CDR2: LNHDA, SQIVND (reference sequence). This CDR3 spans 13 amino acids. This chain's CDR3 is CASLGQVDTEAFF. In nucleotides, the CDR3 is TGTGCCAGCCTCGGACAAGTCGACACTGAAGCTTTCTTT.

The J gene is TRBJ2-2, the V gene TRBV5-6, with D perhaps matching TRBD1 (5 bases). Germline V gene sequence: CDR1 SGHDT, CDR2 YYEEEE. The CDR3 totals 15 residues. The ends were cut back, 0 bases at V and 1 base at J, with 7 bases in the middle. Here the CDR3 reads CASSLGQMNTGELFF. CDR3 in DNA: TGTGCCAGCAGCTTGGGACAGATGAACACCGGGGAGCTGTTTTTT.

The rearrangement joins TRBV4-1 to TRBJ2-3, with D possibly matching TRBD2 (6 bases). Deletions cut 0 bases from V and 0 bases from J, with 16 bases between. This CDR3 spans 18 amino acids. Germline assignment: CDR1 MGHRA and CDR2 YSYEKL. CDR3 residues: CASSQDDPARGSTDTQYF. The CDR3 nucleotides are TGCGCCAGCAGCCAAGATGATCCCGCACGGGGGAGCACAGATACGCAGTATTTT.